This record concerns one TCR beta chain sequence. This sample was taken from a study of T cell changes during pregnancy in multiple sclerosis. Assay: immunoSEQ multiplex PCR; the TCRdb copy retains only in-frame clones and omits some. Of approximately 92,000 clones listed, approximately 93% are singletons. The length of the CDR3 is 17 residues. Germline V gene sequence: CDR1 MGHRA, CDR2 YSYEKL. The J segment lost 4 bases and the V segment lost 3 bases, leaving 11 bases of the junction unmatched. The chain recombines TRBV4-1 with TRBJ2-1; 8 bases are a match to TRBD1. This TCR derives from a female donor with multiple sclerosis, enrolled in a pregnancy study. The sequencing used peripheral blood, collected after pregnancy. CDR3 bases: TGCGCCAGCAGCCATTCGGTCGGGACAGGAGCTTACAATGAGCAGTTCTTC. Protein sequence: CASSHSVGTGAYNEQFF.